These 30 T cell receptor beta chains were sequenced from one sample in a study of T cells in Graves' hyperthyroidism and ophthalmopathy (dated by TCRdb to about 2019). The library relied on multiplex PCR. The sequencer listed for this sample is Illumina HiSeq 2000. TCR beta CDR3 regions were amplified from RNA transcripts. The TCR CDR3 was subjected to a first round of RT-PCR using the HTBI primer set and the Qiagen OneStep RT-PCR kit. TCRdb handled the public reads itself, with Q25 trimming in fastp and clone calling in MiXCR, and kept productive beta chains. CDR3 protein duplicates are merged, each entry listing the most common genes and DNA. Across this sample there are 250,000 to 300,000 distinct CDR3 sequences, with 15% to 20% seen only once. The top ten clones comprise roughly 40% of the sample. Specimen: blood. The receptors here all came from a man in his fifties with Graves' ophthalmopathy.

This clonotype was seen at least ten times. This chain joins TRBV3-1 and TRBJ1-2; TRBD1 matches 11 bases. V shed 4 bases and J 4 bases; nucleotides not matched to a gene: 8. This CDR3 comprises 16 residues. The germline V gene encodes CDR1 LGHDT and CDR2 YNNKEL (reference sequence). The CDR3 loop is CASSLQTGTGGYGYTF. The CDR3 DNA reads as TGTGCCAGCAGCCTACAAACCGGGACAGGGGGCTATGGCTACACCTTC.

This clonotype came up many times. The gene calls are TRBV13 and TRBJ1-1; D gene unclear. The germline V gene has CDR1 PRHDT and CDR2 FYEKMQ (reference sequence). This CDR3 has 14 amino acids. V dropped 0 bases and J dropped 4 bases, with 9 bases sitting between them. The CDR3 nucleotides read TGTGCCAGCAGCTTAGGGTCGGTATTCACTGAAGCTTTCTTT. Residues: CASSLGSVFTEAFF.

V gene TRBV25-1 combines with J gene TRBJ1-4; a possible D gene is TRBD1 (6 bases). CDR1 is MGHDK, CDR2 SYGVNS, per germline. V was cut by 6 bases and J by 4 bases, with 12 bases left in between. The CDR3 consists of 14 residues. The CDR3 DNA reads TGTGCCAGCAGCTCGGACAGACTTAATGAAAAACTGTTTTTT. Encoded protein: CASSSDRLNEKLFF.

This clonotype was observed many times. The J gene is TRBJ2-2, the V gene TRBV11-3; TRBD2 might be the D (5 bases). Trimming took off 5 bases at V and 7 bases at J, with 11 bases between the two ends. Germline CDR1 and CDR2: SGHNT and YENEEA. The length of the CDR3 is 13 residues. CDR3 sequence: CASSPTIYGELFF. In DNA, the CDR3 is TGTGCCAGCAGCCCGACTATCTACGGGGAGCTGTTTTTT.

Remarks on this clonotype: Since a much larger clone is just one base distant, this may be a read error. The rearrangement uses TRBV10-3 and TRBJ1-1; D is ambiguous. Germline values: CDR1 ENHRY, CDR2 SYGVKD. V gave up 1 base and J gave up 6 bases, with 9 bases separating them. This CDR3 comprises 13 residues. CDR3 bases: TGTGCCATCAGTGAGTTAACGACGGCTGAAGCTTTCTTT. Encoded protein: CAISELTTAEAFF.

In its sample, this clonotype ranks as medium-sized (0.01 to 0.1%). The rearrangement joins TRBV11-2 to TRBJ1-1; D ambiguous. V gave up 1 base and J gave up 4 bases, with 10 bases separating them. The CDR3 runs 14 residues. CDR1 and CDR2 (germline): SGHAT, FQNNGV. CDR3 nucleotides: TGTGCCAGCAGCTTAGCCGGGAGGCGCACTGAAGCTTTCTTT. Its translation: CASSLAGRRTEAFF.

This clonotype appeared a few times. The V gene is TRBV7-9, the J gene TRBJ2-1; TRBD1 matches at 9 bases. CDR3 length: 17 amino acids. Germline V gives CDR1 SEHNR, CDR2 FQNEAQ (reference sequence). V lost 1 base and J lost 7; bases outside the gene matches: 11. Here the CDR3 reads CASSLGGQGTSGNEQFF. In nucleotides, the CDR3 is TGTGCCAGCAGCTTAGGCGGACAGGGGACGTCTGGGAATGAGCAGTTCTTC.

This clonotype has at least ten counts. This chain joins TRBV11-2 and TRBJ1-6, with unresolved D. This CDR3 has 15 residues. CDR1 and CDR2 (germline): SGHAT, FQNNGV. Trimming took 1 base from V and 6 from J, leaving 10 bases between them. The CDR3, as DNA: TGTGCCAGCAGCTTAGCACAGTCTCGTAATTCACCCCTCCACTTT. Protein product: CASSLAQSRNSPLHF.

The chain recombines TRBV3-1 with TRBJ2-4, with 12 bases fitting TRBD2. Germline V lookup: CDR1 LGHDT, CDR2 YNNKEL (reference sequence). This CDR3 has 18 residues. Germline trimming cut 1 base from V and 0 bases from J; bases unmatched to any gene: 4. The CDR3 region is CASSQGLAGAQAKNIQYF. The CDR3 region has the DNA TGTGCCAGCAGCCAAGGACTAGCGGGAGCCCAAGCCAAAAACATTCAGTACTTC.

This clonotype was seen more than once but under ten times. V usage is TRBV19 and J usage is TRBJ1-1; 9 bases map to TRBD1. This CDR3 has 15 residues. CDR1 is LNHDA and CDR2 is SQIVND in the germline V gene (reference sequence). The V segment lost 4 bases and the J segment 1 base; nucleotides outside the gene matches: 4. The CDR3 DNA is TGTGCCAGTAGTACCAAGGACAGGGGGAACACTGAAGCTTTCTTT. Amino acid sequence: CASSTKDRGNTEAFF.

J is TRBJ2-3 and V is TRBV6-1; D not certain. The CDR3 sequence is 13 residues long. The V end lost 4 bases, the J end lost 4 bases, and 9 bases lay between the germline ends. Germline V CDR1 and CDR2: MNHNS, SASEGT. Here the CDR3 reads CASSVTSSDTQYF. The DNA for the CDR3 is TGTGCCAGCAGTGTGACCTCCTCAGATACGCAGTATTTT.

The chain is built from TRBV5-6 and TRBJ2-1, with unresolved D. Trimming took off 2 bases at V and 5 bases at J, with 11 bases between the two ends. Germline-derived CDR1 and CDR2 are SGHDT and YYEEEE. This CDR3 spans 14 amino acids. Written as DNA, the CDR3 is TGTGCCAGCAGCTTTAGAGGACGCAACAATGAGCAGTTCTTC. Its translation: CASSFRGRNNEQFF.

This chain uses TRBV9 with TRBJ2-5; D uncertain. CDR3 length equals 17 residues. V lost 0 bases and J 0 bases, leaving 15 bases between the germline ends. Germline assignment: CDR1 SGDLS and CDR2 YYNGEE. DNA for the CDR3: TGTGCCAGCAGCGTAGACGTAACACCTGAGTACCAAGAGACCCAGTACTTC. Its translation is CASSVDVTPEYQETQYF.

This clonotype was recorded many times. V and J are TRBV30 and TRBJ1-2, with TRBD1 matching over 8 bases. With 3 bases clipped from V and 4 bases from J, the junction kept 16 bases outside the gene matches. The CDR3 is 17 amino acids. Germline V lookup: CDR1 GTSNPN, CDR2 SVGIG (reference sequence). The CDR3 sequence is CAWRTLGGQEYLYGYTF. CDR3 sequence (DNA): TGTGCCTGGAGAACCCTTGGGGGACAGGAGTATCTCTATGGCTACACCTTC. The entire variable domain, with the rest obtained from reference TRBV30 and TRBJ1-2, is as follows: SQTIHQWPATLVQPVGSPLSLECTVEGTSNPNLYWYRQAAGRGLQLLFYSVGIGQISSEVPQNLSASRPQDRQFILSSKKLLLSDSGFYLCAWRTLGGQEYLYGYTFGSGTRLTVV.

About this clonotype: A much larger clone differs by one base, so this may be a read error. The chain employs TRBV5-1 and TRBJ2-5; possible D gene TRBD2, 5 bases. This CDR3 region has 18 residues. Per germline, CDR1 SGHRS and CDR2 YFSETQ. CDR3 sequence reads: CANSLALGGLPSTETQYF. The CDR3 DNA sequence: TGCGCCAACAGCTTGGCCCTAGGAGGATTGCCTTCGACAGAGACCCAGTACTTC.

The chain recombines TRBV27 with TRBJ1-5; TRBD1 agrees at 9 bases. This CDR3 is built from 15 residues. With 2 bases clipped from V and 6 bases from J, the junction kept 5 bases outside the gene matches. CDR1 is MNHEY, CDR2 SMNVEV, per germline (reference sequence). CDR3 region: CASSLTGGEAQPQHF. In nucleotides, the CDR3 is TGTGCCAGCAGTTTAACAGGGGGCGAGGCTCAGCCCCAGCATTTT.

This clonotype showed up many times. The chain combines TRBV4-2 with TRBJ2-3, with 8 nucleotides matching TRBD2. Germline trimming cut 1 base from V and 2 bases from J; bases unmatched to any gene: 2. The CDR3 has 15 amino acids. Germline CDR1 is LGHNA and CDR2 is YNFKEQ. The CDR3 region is CASSQAGGPTDTQYF. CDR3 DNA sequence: TGTGCCAGCAGCCAAGCGGGAGGGCCCACAGATACGCAGTATTTT.

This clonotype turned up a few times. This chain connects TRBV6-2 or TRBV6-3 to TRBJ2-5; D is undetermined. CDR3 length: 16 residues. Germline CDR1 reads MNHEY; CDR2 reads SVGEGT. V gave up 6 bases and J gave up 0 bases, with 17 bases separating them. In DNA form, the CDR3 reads TGTGCCAGCAGCCCCCTGGTCGGCAGAGACCAAGAGACCCAGTACTTC. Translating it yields CASSPLVGRDQETQYF.

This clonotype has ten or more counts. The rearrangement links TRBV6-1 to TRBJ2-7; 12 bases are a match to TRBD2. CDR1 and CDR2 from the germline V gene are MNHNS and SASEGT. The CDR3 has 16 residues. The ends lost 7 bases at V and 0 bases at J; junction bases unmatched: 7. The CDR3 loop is CASKRTSGANSYEQYF. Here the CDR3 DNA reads TGTGCCAGCAAACGGACTAGCGGGGCTAACTCCTACGAGCAGTACTTC.

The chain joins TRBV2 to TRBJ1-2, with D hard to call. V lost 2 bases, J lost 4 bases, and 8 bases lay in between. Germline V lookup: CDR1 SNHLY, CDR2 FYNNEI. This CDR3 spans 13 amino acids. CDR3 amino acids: CASSESGIYGYTF. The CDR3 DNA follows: TGTGCCAGCAGTGAATCGGGCATCTATGGCTACACCTTC.

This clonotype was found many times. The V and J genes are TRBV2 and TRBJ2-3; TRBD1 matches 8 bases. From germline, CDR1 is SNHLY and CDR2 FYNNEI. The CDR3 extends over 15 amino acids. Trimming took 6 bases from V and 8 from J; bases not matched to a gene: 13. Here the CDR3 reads CASSPGGKQDLTQYF. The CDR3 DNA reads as TGTGCCAGCAGCCCAGGGGGCAAACAAGACCTTACGCAGTATTTT.

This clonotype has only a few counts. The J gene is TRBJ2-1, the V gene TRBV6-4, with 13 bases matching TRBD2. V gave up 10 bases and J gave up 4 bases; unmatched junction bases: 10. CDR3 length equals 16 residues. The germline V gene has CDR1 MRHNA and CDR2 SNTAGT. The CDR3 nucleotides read TGTGCCATACGGACTAGCGGGAGCCCCCCTTACAATGAGCAGTTCTTC. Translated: CAIRTSGSPPYNEQFF.

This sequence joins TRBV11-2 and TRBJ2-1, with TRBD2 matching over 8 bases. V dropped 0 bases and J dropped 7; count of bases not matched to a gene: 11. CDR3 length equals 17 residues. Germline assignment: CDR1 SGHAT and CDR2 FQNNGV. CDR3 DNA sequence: TGTGCCAGCAGCTTAGATCACCAAGCGGGAGTCGAGAATGAGCAGTTCTTC. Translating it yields CASSLDHQAGVENEQFF. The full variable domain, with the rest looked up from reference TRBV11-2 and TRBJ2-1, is EAGVAQSPRYKIIEKRQSVAFWCNPISGHATLYWYQQILGQGPKLLIQFQNNGVVDDSQLPKDRFSAERLKGVDSTLKIQPAKLEDSAVYLCASSLDHQAGVENEQFFGPGTRLTVL.

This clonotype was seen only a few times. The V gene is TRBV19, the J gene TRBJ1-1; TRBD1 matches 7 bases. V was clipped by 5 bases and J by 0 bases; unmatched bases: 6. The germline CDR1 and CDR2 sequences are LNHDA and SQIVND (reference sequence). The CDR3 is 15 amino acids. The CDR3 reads CASSRSTGLNTEAFF. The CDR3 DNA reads TGTGCCAGTAGTCGGTCGACAGGGTTGAACACTGAAGCTTTCTTT. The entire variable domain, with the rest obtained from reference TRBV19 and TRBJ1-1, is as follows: DGGITQSPKYLFRKEGQNVTLSCEQNLNHDAMYWYRQDPGQGLRLIYYSQIVNDFQKGDIAEGYSVSREKKESFPLTVTSAQKNPTAFYLCASSRSTGLNTEAFFGQGTRLTVV.

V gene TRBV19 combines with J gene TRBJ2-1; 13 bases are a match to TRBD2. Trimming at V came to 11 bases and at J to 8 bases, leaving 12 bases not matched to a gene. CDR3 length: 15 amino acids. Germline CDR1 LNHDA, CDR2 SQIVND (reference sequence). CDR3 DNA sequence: TGTGCCGGCGCCAGGGGACTAGCGGGAAGGGATGAGCAGTTCTTC. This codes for CAGARGLAGRDEQFF. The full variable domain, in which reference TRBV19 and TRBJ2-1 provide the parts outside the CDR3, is DGGITQSPKYLFRKEGQNVTLSCEQNLNHDAMYWYRQDPGQGLRLIYYSQIVNDFQKGDIAEGYSVSREKKESFPLTVTSAQKNPTAFYLCAGARGLAGRDEQFFGPGTRLTVL.

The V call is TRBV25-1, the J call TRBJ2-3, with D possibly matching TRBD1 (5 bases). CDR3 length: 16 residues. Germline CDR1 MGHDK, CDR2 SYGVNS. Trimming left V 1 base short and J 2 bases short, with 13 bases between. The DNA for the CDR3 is TGTGCCAGCAGTGAATTGGTTGGCAGGGCCACAGATACGCAGTATTTT. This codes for CASSELVGRATDTQYF.

CDR3 in amino acids: CSATDRGASYEQYF. Written as DNA, the CDR3 is TGCAGTGCGACCGACAGGGGTGCCTCCTACGAGCAGTACTTC. V is TRBV20-1 and J is TRBJ2-7, with 8 nucleotides matching TRBD1. Germline V gene data show CDR1 as DFQATT and CDR2 as SNEGSKA (reference sequence). The CDR3 contains 14 residues. The J segment lost 0 bases and the V segment lost 6 bases, leaving 7 bases of the junction unmatched.

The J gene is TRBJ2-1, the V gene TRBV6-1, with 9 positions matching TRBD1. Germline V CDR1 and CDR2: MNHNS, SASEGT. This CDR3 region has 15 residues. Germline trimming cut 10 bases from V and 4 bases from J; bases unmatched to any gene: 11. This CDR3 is CANSEGTGTYNEQFF. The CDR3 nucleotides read TGTGCCAACAGCGAGGGGACAGGGACTTACAATGAGCAGTTCTTC.

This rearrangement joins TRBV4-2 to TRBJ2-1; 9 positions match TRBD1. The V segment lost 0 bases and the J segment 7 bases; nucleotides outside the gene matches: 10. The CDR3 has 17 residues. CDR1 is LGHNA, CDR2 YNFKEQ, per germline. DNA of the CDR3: TGTGCCAGCAGCCAAGATGCTACAGGGGGCTTGAGGAATGAGCAGTTCTTC. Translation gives CASSQDATGGLRNEQFF.

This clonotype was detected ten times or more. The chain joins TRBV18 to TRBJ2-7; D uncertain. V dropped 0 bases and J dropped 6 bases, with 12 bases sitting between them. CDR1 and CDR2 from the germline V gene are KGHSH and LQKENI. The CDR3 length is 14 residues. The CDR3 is CASSPPRPATEQYF. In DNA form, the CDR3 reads TGTGCCAGCTCACCACCCCGCCCGGCCACCGAGCAGTACTTC. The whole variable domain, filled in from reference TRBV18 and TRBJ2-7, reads NAGVMQNPRHLVRRRGQEARLRCSPMKGHSHVYWYRQLPEEGLKFMVYLQKENIIDESGMPKERFSAEFPKEGPSILRIQQVVRGDSAAYFCASSPPRPATEQYFGPGTRLTVT.